This T cell receptor (beta chain) emerged from a study of cytomegalovirus exposure and HLA in healthy donors. Worth noting for this clone: What it binds is unknown.

This CDR3 spans 13 amino acids. V trimming: 6 bases; J trimming: 5 bases; junction bases outside the gene matches: 1. Germline-derived CDR1 and CDR2 are MNHEY and SVGAGI. General study results and limits: For TCR beta chains, V- and J-gene trimming was later linked to a missense DCLRE1C variant. When analyzed later, the rates of TCR association showed variation by HLA locus, with DRB1 the most and HLA-C the fewest. As was reported, the classifier diagnosed cytomegalovirus status with high specificity and sensitivity. Rare TCR sequences dominated, though some public TCRs recurred in many donors.

The PCR ran on 60 Vbeta and 13 Jbeta primers. Profiling relied on immunoSEQ multiplex PCR, and the TCRdb table lists in-frame clones only, not all of them. Its clone listing holds 90,000 to 130,000 clones. The chain has TRBV6-5 and TRBJ2-1; 10 bases match TRBD2. The sequenced material came from PBMCs. The receptor's source is a man aged 35-49 years in good health and CMV-seropositive. CDR3 nucleotides: TGTGCCAGCAGAGGGACTAGCGACAATGAGCAGTTCTTC. This sequence encodes CASRGTSDNEQFF.